This TCR beta chain emerged from a study of T cell changes during pregnancy in multiple sclerosis. Sequenced by immunoSEQ multiplex PCR; TCRdb stores in-frame clones only, minus some. The sample consists of fewer than 85,000 clones, 94% of them appearing once. V shed 3 bases and J 5 bases; nucleotides not matched to a gene: 13. CDR1 is KGHSH, CDR2 LQKENI, per germline. CDR3 length: 18 residues. The receptor was derived from a female donor with multiple sclerosis, enrolled in a pregnancy study. This material consisted of peripheral blood, taken in the third trimester of pregnancy. This chain connects TRBV18 to TRBJ1-1; the match to TRBD1 covers 12 bases. The CDR3 sequence: CASSPLPPGQGARTEAFF. For the CDR3, the DNA is TGTGCCAGCTCACCTTTACCCCCGGGACAGGGGGCGAGGACTGAAGCTTTCTTT.